This T cell receptor (beta chain) is from a study of yellow fever vaccine responses in identical twins. Findings and limits, study-wide: Twins reportedly mounted vaccine T cell responses that seemed partly convergent, partly personalized.

TCRdb re-called the RT-PCR reads with MiXCR, one entry per CDR3 protein. The sample contains about 8,700 distinct CDR3 sequences, approximately 88% of which appear only once. V was clipped by 0 bases and J by 7 bases, with 10 bases between them. CDR1 is SGHRS and CDR2 is YFSETQ in the germline V gene. There are 14 residues in the CDR3. On this clonotype itself: As yet, its antigen is unknown.

The receptor comes from a woman aged 18-29 years who received the yellow fever vaccine. The rearrangement uses TRBV5-1 and TRBJ2-2, with D maybe TRBD1 (5 bases). Sequencing used T cells from blood (PBMCs), unsorted or a sorted subset (not recorded which), obtained before or after yellow fever vaccination (not recorded which). As DNA, the CDR3 is TGCGCCAGCAGCTTGGGGAAAGGGGACGGGGAGCTGTTTTTT. Translation: CASSLGKGDGELFF.